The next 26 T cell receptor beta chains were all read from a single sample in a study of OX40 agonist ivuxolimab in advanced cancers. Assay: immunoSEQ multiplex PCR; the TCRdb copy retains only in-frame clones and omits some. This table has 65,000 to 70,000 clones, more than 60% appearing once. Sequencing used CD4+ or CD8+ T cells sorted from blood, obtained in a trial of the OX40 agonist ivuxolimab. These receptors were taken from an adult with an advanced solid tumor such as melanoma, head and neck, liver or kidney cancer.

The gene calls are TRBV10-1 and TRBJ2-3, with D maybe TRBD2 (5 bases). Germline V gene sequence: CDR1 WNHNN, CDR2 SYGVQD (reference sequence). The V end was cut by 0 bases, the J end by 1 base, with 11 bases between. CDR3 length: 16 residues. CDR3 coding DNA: TGCGCCAGCAGTGAGTCAAGAGGGTTTGGCACAGATACGCAGTATTTT. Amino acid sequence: CASSESRGFGTDTQYF.

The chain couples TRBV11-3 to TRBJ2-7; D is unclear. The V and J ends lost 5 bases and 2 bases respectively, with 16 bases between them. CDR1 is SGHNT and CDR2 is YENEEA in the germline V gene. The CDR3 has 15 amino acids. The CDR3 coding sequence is TGTGCCAGCAGCGACCCGCTGGGCCCAACCTACGAGCAGTACTTC. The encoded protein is CASSDPLGPTYEQYF.

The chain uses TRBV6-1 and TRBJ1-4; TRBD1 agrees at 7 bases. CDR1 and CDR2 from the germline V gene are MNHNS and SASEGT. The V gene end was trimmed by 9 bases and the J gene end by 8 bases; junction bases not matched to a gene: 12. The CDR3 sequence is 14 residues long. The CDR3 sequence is CASQGGPNPEKLFF. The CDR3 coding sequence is TGTGCCAGTCAGGGGGGACCAAATCCGGAAAAACTGTTTTTT.

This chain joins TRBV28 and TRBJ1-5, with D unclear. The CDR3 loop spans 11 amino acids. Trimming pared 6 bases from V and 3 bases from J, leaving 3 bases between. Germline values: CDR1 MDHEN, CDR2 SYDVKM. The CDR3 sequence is CASRDNQPQHF. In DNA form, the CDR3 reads TGTGCCAGCAGGGACAATCAGCCCCAGCATTTT. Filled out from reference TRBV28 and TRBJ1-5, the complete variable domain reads DVKVTQSSRYLVKRTGEKVFLECVQDMDHENMFWYRQDPGLGLRLIYFSYDVKMKEKGDIPEGYSVSREKKERFSLILESASTNQTSMYLCASRDNQPQHFGDGTRLSIL.

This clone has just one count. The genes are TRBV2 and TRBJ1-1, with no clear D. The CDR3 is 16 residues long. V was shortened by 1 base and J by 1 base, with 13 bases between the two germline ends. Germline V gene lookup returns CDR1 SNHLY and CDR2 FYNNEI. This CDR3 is CASSEGGGHWNTEAFF. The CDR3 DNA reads TGTGCCAGCAGTGAAGGCGGTGGGCACTGGAACACTGAAGCTTTCTTT. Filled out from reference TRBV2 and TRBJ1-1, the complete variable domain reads EPEVTQTPSHQVTQMGQEVILRCVPISNHLYFYWYRQILGQKVEFLVSFYNNEISEKSEIFDDQFSVERPDGSNFTLKIRSTKLEDSAMYFCASSEGGGHWNTEAFFGQGTRLTVV.

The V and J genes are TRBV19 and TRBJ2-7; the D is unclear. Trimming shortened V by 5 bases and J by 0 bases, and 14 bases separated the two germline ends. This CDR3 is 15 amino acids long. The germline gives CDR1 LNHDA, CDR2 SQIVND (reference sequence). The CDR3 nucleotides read TGTGCCAGTAGTCTTGCCCATGGGGACTCCTACGAGCAGTACTTC. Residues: CASSLAHGDSYEQYF.

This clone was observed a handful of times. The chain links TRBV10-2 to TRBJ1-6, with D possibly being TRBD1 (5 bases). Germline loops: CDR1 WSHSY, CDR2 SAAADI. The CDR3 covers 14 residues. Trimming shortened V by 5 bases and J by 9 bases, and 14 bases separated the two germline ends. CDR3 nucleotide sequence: TGCGCCAGCAGTCCGGGACGGATGGGTTCACCCCTCCACTTT. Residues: CASSPGRMGSPLHF.

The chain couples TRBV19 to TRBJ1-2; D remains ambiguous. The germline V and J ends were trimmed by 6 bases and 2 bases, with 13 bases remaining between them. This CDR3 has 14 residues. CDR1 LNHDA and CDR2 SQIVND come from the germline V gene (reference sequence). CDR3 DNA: TGTGCCAGTAGCATAAGCATAGGAAACTATGGCTACACCTTC. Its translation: CASSISIGNYGYTF.

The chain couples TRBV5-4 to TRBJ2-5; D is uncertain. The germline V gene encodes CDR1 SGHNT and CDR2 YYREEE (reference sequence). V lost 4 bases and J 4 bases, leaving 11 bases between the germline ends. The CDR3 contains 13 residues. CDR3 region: CASSLDLIETQYF. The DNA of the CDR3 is TGTGCCAGCAGCCTTGACCTGATAGAGACCCAGTACTTC.

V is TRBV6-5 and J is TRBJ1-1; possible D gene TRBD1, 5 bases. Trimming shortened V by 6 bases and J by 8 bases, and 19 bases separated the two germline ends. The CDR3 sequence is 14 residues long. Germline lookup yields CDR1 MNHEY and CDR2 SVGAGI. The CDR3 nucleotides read TGTGCCAGCAGAACGAACTTCGACAGTCACGAAGCTTTCTTT. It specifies CASRTNFDSHEAFF.

In nucleotides, the CDR3 is TGTGCCAGCAGTTACCTGGGACCAGGGAGCATTCAGTACTTC. As protein: CASSYLGPGSIQYF. The chain is built from TRBV6-5 and TRBJ2-4; the D gene could be TRBD1 or TRBD2 (5 bases each). Trimming stripped 2 bases from V and 9 bases from J, with 14 bases between. The CDR3 sequence is 14 residues long. CDR1 MNHEY and CDR2 SVGAGI come from the germline V gene.

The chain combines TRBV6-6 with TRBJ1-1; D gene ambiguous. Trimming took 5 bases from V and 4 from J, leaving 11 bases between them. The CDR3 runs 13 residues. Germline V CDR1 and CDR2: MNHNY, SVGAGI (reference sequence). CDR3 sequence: CASSLQRGTEAFF. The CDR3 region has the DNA TGTGCCAGCAGTCTCCAACGGGGCACTGAAGCTTTCTTT.

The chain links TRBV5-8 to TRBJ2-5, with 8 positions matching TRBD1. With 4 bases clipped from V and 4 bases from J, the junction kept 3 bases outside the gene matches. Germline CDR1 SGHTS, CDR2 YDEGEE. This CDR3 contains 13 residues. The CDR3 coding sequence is TGTGCCAGCAGCCTTGGACAGGGAGAGACCCAGTACTTC. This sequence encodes CASSLGQGETQYF.

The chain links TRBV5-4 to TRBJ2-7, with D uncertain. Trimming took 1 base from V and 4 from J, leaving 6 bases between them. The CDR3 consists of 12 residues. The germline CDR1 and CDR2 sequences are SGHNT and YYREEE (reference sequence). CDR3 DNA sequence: TGTGCCAGCAGCTTGTTTGGTTACGAGCAGTACTTC. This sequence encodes CASSLFGYEQYF.

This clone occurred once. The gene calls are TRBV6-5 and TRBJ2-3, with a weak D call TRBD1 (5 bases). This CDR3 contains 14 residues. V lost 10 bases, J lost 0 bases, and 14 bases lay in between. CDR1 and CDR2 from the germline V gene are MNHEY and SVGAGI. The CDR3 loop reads CATTQGYSTDTQYF. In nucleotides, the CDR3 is TGTGCCACGACCCAGGGTTACAGCACAGATACGCAGTATTTT.

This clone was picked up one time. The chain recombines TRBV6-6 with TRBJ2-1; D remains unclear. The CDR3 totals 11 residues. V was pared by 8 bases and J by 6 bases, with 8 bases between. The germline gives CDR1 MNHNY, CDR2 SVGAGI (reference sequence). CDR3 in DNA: TGTGCCAGCGGGAAAAGCAATGAGCAGTTCTTC. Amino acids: CASGKSNEQFF.

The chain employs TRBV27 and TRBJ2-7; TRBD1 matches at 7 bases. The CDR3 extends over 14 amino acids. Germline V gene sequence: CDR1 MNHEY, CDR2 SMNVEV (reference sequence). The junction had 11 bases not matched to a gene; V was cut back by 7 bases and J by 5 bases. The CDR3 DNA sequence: TGTGCCAGCACCCCGACGGACAGGCTCAACGAGCAGTACTTC. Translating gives CASTPTDRLNEQYF.

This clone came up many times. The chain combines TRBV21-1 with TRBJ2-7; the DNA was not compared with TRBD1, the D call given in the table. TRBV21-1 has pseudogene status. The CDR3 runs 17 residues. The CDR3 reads CASSKASDRGRLYEQYF. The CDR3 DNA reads TGTGCCAGCAGCAAAGCATCAGACAGGGGGCGCCTCTACGAGCAGTACTTC.

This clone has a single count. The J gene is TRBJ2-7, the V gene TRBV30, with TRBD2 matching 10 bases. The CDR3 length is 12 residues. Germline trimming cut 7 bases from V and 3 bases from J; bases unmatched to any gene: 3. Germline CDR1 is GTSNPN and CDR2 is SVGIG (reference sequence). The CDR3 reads CASERGGYEQYF. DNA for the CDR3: TGTGCCTCCGAGCGGGGGGGCTACGAGCAGTACTTC.

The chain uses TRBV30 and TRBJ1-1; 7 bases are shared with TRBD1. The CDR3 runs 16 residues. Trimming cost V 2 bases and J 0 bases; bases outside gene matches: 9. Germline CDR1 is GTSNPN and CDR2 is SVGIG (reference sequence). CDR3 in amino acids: CAWSHRPGTVNTEAFF. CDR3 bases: TGTGCCTGGAGTCACCGGCCAGGGACAGTGAACACTGAAGCTTTCTTT. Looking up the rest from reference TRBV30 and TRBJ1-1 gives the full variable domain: SQTIHQWPATLVQPVGSPLSLECTVEGTSNPNLYWYRQAAGRGLQLLFYSVGIGQISSEVPQNLSASRPQDRQFILSSKKLLLSDSGFYLCAWSHRPGTVNTEAFFGQGTRLTVV.

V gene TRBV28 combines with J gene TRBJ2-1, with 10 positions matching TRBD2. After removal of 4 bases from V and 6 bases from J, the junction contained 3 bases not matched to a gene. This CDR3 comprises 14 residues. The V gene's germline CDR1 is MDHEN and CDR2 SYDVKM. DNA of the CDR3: TGTGCCAGCAGTTGGGCTAGCGGGAGCAATGAGCAGTTCTTC. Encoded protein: CASSWASGSNEQFF.

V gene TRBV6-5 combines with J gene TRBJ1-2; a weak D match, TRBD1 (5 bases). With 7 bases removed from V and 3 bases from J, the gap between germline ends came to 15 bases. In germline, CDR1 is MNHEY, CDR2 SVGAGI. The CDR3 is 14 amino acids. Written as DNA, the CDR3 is TGTGCCAGCAATAGGGTAGGGGAGCACTATGGCTACACCTTC. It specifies CASNRVGEHYGYTF.

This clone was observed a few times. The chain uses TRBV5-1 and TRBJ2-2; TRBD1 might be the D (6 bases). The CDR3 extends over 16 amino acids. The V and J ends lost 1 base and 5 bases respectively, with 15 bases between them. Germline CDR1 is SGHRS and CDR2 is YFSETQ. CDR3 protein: CASSLSLQGGTGELFF. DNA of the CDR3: TGCGCCAGCAGCTTGAGTTTACAGGGTGGGACCGGGGAGCTGTTTTTT.

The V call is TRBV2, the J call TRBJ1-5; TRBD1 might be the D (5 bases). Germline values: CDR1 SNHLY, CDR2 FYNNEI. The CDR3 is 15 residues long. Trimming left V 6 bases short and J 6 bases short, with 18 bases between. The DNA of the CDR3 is TGTGCCAGCAGGCCATCCAGGGCCCTGAGTCAGCCCCAGCATTTT. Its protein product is CASRPSRALSQPQHF.

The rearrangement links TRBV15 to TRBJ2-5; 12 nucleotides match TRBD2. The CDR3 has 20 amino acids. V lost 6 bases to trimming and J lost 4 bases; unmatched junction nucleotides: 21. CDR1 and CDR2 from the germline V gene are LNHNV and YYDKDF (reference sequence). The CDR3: CATRAQGGGRLAGARETQYF. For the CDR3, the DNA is TGTGCCACCAGAGCTCAGGGAGGGGGGCGACTAGCGGGAGCCCGAGAGACCCAGTACTTC.

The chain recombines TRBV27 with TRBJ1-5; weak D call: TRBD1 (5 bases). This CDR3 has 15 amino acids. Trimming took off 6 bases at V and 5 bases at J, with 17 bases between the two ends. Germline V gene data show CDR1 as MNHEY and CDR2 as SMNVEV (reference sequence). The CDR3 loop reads CASSWGVGIDQPQHF. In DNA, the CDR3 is TGTGCCAGCAGCTGGGGGGTAGGGATCGATCAGCCCCAGCATTTT.